This is a list of T cell receptor beta chains from one sample in a study of T cell repertoires in aging, cancer and after chemotherapy. TCRdb re-called the multiplex PCR reads through MiXCR, storing one row per CDR3 protein. Here the sample spans 5,000 to 8,000 distinct CDR3 sequences, roughly a quarter being singletons. The sequenced material came from blood. The receptors here all came from a human donor in good health. CDR3s include the opening cysteine and the closing phenylalanine or tryptophan. Fields, in order: clone size, V gene, J gene, D gene, CDR3 length, CDR3 DNA, CDR3 protein. The D gene is left open where the match is weak. Expanded clones get a size class; other rows say once, few or many, or leave the size out.

size: medium-sized
V: TRBV7-2
J: TRBJ2-5
D: -
length: 13
DNA: TGTGCCAGCAGCACCAGGACCCGAGAGACCCAGTACTTC
CDR3: CASSTRTRETQYF

size: medium-sized
V: TRBV19
J: TRBJ2-1
D: -
length: 16
DNA: TGTGCCAGTAGTATACCAGGCTGGAATGCCAACAATGAGCAGTTCTTC
CDR3: CASSIPGWNANNEQFF

size: medium-sized
V: TRBV10-3
J: TRBJ2-5
D: -
length: 15
DNA: TGTGCCGCGTCAGGCTCTACGGCATCACAAGAGACCCAGTACTTC
CDR3: CAASGSTASQETQYF

size: medium-sized
V: TRBV20-1
J: TRBJ2-5
D: -
length: 16
DNA: TGCAGTGCTAGAGATCTGCCAGGCGTAATGGGGGAGACCCAGTACTTC
CDR3: CSARDLPGVMGETQYF

size: few
V: TRBV20-1
J: TRBJ2-4
D: TRBD2
length: 18
DNA: TGCAGTGCCAATTGGCCTAGCGGGGGTTCCTTAGCCAAAAACATTCAGTACTTC
CDR3: CSANWPSGGSLAKNIQYF

size: medium-sized
V: TRBV29-1
J: TRBJ2-3
D: -
length: 17
DNA: TGCAGCGTTGAAGCGAGAAGGTCCTTTTCTAGCACAGATACGCAGTATTTT
CDR3: CSVEARRSFSSTDTQYF

size: -
V: TRBV12-3/TRBV12-4
J: TRBJ2-3
D: TRBD2
length: 16
DNA: TGTGCCAGCAGTTTAATAGCGGGTATTAGCACAGATACGCAGTATTTT
CDR3: CASSLIAGISTDTQYF

size: medium-sized
V: TRBV11-3
J: TRBJ2-1
D: -
length: 13
DNA: TGTGCCAGCAGCTCCCGGGGGTCCCCTGGGCAGTTCTTC
CDR3: CASSSRGSPGQFF

size: -
V: TRBV6-2/TRBV6-3
J: TRBJ2-1
D: TRBD2
length: 15
DNA: TGTGCCAGCAGCCCCCGCGGGGGCTCCTACAATGAGCAGTTCTTC
CDR3: CASSPRGGSYNEQFF

size: medium-sized
V: TRBV20-1
J: TRBJ2-7
D: TRBD2
length: 16
DNA: TGCAGTGCTAGTACCCTCCCGGGACTAGCGGATTACGAGCAGTACTTC
CDR3: CSASTLPGLADYEQYF

size: medium-sized
V: TRBV11-3
J: TRBJ1-2
D: -
length: 14
DNA: TGTGCCAGCAGCTTAGGGACCTTCAACTATGGCTACACCTTC
CDR3: CASSLGTFNYGYTF

size: medium-sized
V: TRBV15
J: TRBJ2-7
D: -
length: 14
DNA: TGTGCCACCAGCAGAGATCCCGGAGCCTACGAGCAGTACTTC
CDR3: CATSRDPGAYEQYF